This TCR beta chain was captured by sequencing in a study of T cells after yellow fever vaccination. Findings of the study overall: Most primary-vaccination clones recurred post-booster (approximately 96% CD4, 88% CD8). There was a small share of clonotypes that showed up in both the CD4 and CD8 compartments.

Conversion of TCR transcripts into cDNA relied on 5'RACE template switching, which added a universal primer site and UMIs. TCRdb called the 5' RACE reads again in MiXCR, with one record for every CDR3 protein. The table shows some 550,000 distinct CDR3 sequences, with 15% to 20% occurring only once. The CDR3 covers 16 residues. Germline CDR1 is SGHVS and CDR2 is FNYEAQ. For this clonotype: What it binds is unknown. The junction shows a germline mismatch at one end, possibly a read error.

The sequencing here drew on PBMCs, taken 15 days after the yellow fever booster vaccination. The sequence derives from a man aged 25-45 years who received the YFV17D yellow fever vaccine. V gene TRBV7-6 combines with J gene TRBJ2-7; 8 bases are shared with TRBD2. The CDR3 spells CASSLAGREGSNEQYF. In nucleotides, the CDR3 is TGTGCCAGCAGCTTAGCGGGCCGGGAGGGCTCCAACGAGCAGTACTTC.